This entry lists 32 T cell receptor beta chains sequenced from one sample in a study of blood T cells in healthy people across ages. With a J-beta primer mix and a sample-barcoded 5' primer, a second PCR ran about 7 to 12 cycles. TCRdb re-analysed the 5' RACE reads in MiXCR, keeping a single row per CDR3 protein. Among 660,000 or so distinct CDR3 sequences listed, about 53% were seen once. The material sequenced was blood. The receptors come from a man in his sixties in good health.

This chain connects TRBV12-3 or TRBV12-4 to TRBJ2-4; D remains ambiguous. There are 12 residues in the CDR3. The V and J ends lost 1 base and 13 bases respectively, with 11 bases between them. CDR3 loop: CASSLGPGWQYF. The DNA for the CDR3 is TGTGCCAGCAGTTTAGGCCCCGGGTGGCAGTACTTC.

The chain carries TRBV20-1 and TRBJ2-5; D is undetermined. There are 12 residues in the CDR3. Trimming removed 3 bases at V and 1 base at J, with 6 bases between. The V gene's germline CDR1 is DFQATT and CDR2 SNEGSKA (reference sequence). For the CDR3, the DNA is TGCAGTGCTAGGGCTTTCCAAGAGACCCAGTACTTC. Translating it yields CSARAFQETQYF.

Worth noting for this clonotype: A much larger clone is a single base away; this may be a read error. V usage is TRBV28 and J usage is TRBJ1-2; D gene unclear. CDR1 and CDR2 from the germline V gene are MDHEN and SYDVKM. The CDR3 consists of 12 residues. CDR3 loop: CASSNPNDGYTF. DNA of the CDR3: TGTGCCAGCAGCAATCCTAACGATGGCTACACCTTC.

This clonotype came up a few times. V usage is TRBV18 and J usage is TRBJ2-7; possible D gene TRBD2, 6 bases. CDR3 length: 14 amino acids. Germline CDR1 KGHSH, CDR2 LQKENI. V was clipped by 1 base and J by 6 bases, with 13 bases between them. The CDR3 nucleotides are TGTGCCAGCTCACCACGGACGGGGGAAGGCGAGCAGTACTTC. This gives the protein CASSPRTGEGEQYF. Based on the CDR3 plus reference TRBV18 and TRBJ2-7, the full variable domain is NAGVMQNPRHLVRRRGQEARLRCSPMKGHSHVYWYRQLPEEGLKFMVYLQKENIIDESGMPKERFSAEFPKEGPSILRIQQVVRGDSAAYFCASSPRTGEGEQYFGPGTRLTVT.

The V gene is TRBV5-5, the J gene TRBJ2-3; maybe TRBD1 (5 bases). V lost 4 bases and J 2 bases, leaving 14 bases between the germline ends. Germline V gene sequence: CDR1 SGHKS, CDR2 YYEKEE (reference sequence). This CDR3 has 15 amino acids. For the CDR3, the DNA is TGTGCCAGCAGCCTCAGGACACGGAACACAGATACGCAGTATTTT. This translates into CASSLRTRNTDTQYF.

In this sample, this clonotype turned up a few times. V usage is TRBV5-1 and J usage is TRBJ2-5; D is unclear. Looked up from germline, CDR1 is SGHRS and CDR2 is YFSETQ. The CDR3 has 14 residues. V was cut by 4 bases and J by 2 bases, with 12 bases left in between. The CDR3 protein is CASSTAQTQETQYF. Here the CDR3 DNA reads TGCGCCAGCAGCACAGCCCAGACACAAGAGACCCAGTACTTC.

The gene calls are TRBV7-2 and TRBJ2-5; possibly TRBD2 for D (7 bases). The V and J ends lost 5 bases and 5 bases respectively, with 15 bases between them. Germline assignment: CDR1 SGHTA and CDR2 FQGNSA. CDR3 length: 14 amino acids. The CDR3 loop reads CASSRSQGGETQYF. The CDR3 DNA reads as TGTGCCAGCAGCCGATCACAGGGAGGGGAGACCCAGTACTTC. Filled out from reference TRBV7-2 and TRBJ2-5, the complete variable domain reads GAGVSQSPSNKVTEKGKDVELRCDPISGHTALYWYRQSLGQGLEFLIYFQGNSAPDKSGLPSDRFSAERTGGSVSTLTIQRTQQEDSAVYLCASSRSQGGETQYFGPGTRLLVL.

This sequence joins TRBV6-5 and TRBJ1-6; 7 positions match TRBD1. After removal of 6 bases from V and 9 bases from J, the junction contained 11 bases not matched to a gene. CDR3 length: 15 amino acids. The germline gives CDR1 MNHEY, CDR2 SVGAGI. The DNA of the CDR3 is TGTGCCAGCAGAAACGGACAGGATGGAATTTCACCCCTCCACTTT. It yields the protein CASRNGQDGISPLHF.

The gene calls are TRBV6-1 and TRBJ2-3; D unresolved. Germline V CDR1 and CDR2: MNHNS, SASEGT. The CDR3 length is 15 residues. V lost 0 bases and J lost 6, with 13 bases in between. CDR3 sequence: CASSEAVSGADTQYF. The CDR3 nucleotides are TGTGCCAGCAGTGAAGCCGTGTCCGGAGCTGATACGCAGTATTTT.

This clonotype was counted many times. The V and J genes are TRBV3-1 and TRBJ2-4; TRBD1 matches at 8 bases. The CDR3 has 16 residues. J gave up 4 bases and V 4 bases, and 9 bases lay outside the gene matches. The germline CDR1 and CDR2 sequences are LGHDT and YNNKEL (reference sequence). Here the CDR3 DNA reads TGTGCCAGCAGCCCTCGGACAGGGAGCCATAAAAACATTCAGTACTTC. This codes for CASSPRTGSHKNIQYF.

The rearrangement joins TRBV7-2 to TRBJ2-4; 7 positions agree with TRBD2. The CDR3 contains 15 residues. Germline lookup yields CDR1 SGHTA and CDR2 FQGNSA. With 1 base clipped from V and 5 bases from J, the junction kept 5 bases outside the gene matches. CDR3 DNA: TGTGCCAGCAGCTTAGGGACGGGGGGAGAAAACATTCAGTACTTC. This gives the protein CASSLGTGGENIQYF.

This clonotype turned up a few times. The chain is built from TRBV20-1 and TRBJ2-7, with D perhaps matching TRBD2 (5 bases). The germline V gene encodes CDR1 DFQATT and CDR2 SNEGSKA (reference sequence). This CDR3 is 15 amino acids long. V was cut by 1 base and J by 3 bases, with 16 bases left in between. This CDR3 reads CSARVEGLPLYEQYF. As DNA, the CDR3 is TGCAGTGCTAGAGTCGAGGGTCTACCCCTCTACGAGCAGTACTTC.

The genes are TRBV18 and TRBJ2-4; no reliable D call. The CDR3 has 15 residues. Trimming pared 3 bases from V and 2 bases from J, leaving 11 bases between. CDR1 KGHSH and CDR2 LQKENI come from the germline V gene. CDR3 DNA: TGTGCCAGCTCACCCCCTCAGCTGCCCAAAAACATTCAGTACTTC. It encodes CASSPPQLPKNIQYF.

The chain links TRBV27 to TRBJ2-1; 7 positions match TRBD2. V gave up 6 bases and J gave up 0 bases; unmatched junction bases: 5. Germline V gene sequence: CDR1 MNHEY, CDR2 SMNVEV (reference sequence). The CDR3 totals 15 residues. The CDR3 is CASRVGGSSYNEQFF. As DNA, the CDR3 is TGTGCCAGCAGGGTCGGGGGGAGCTCCTACAATGAGCAGTTCTTC.

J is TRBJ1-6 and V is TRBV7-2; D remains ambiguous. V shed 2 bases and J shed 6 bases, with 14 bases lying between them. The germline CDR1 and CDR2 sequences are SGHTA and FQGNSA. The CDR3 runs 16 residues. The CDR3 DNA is TGTGCCAGCAGCTTATGGGAGCCGGGGATTAATTCACCCCTCCACTTT. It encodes CASSLWEPGINSPLHF.

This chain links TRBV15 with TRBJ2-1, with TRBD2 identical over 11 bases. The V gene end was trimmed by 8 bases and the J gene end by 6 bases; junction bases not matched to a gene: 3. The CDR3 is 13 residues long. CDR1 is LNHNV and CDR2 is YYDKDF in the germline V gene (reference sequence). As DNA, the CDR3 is TGTGCCACCCGGCTAGCGGGGGGCAATGAGCAGTTCTTC. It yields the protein CATRLAGGNEQFF. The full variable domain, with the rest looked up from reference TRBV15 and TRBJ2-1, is DAMVIQNPRYQVTQFGKPVTLSCSQTLNHNVMYWYQQKSSQAPKLLFHYYDKDFNNEADTPDNFQSRRPNTSFCFLDIRSPGLGDTAMYLCATRLAGGNEQFFGPGTRLTVL.

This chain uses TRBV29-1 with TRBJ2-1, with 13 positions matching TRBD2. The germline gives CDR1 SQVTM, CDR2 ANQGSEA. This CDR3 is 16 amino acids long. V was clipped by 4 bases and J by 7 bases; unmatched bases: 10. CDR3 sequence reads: CSVAGLAGAPGNEQFF. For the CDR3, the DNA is TGCAGCGTTGCCGGACTAGCGGGGGCCCCCGGGAATGAGCAGTTCTTC.

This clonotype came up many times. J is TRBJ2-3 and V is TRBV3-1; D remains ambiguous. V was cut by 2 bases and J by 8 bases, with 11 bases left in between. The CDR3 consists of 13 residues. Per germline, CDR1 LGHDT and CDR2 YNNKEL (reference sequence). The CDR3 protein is CASSQKGDRTQYF. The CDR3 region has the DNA TGTGCCAGCAGCCAAAAGGGCGATCGTACGCAGTATTTT.

The CDR3: CASSLAGTPSYEQYF. The CDR3, as DNA: TGTGCCAGCAGTTTAGCCGGGACACCCTCCTACGAGCAGTACTTC. The genes are TRBV27 and TRBJ2-7, with D maybe TRBD1 (6 bases). V lost 2 bases, J lost 0 bases, and 11 bases lay in between. The CDR3 covers 15 residues. The germline V gene encodes CDR1 MNHEY and CDR2 SMNVEV (reference sequence).

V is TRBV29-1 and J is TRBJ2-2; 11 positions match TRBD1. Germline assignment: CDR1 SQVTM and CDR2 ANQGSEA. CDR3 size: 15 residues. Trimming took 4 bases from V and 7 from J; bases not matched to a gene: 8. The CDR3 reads CSVAGQGAIGGELFF. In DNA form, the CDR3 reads TGCAGCGTTGCCGGACAGGGGGCGATCGGCGGGGAGCTGTTTTTT.

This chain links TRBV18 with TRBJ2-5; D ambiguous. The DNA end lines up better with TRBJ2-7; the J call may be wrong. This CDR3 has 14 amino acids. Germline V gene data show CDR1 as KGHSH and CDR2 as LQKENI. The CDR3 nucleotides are TGTGCCAGCTCACCGGGGATAACGCCCCACGAGCAGTACTTC. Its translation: CASSPGITPHEQYF.

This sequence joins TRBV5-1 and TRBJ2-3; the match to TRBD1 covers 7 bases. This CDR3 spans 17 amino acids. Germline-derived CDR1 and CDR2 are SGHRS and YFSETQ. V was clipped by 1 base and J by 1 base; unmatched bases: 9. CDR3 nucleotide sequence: TGCGCCAGCAGCTTGACACCACAGGGGTTGGGCACAGATACGCAGTATTTT. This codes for CASSLTPQGLGTDTQYF.

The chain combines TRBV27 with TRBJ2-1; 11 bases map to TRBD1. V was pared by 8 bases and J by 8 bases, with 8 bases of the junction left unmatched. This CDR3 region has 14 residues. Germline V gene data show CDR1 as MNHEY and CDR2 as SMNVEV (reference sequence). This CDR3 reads CASGPGQGVYEQFF. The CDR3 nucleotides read TGTGCCAGCGGCCCGGGACAGGGGGTATATGAGCAGTTCTTC.

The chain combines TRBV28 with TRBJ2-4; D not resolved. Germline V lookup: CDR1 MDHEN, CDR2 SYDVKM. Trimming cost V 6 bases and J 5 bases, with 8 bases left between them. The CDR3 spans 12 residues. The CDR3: CASRGSQNIQYF. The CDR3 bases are TGTGCCAGCAGGGGCAGCCAAAACATTCAGTACTTC. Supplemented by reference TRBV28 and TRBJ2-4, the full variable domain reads DVKVTQSSRYLVKRTGEKVFLECVQDMDHENMFWYRQDPGLGLRLIYFSYDVKMKEKGDIPEGYSVSREKKERFSLILESASTNQTSMYLCASRGSQNIQYFGAGTRLSVL.

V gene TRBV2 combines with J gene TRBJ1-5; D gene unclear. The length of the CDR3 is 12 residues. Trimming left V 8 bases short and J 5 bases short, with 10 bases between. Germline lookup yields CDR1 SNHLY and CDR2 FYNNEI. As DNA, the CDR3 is TGTGCCAGCGGCAAAATTGATCAGCCCCAGCATTTT. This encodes CASGKIDQPQHF.

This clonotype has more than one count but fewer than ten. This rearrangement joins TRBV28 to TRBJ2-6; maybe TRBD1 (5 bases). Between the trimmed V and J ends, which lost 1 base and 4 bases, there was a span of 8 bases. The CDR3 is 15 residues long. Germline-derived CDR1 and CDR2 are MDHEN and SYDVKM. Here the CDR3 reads CASSLFQGGANVLTF. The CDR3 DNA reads TGTGCCAGCAGTTTATTCCAGGGCGGGGCCAACGTCCTGACTTTC.

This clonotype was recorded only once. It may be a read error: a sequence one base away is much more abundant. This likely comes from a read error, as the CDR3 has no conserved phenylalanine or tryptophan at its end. The CDR3 DNA follows: TGTGCCAGCAGCTCCGACATCCAAGAGACCCAGTACTTA. It codes for CASSSDIQETQYL. This sequence joins TRBV11-2 and TRBJ2-5; D not certain. V shed 4 bases and J shed 1 base, with 7 bases lying between them. This CDR3 spans 13 amino acids. Germline assignment: CDR1 SGHAT and CDR2 FQNNGV.

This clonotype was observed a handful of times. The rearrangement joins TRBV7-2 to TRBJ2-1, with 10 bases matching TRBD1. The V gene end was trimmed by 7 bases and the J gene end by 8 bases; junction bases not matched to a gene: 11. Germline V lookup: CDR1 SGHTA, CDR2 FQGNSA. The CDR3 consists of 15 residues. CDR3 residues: CASTTGGSRSYEQFF. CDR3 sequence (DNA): TGTGCCAGCACGACAGGGGGCTCGAGGTCATATGAGCAGTTCTTC.

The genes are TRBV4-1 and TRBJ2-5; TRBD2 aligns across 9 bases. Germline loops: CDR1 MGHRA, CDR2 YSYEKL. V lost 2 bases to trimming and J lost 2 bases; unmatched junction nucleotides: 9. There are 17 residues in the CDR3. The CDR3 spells CASSQHPGLAEQETQYF. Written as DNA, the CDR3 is TGCGCCAGCAGCCAACATCCGGGACTAGCAGAACAAGAGACCCAGTACTTC.

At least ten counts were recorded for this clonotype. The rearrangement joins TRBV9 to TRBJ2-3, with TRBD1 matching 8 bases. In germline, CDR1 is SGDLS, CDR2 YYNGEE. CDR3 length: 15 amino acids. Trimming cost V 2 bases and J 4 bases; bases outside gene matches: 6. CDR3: CASSVGQGVADTQYF. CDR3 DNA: TGTGCCAGCAGCGTCGGACAGGGAGTCGCAGATACGCAGTATTTT. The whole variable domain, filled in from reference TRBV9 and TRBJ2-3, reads DSGVTQTPKHLITATGQRVTLRCSPRSGDLSVYWYQQSLDQGLQFLIQYYNGEERAKGNILERFSAQQFPDLHSELNLSSLELGDSALYFCASSVGQGVADTQYFGPGTRLTVL.

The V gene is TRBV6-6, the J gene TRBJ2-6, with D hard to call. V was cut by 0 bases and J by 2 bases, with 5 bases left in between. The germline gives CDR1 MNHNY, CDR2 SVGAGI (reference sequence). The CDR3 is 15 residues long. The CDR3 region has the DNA TGTGCCAGCAGTTACTCGAATGCTGGGGCCAACGTCCTGACTTTC. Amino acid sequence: CASSYSNAGANVLTF.

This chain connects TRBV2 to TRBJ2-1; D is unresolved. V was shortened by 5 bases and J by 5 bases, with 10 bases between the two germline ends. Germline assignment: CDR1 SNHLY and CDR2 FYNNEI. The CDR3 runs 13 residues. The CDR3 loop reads CASSLRRNNEQFF. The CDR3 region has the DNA TGTGCCAGCAGTCTTAGAAGAAACAATGAGCAGTTCTTC.